This T cell receptor beta chain derives from a study of T-cell reconstitution after alpha-beta-depleted transplantation in children. Construction of the TCRbeta library involved unique molecular identifiers. TCRdb re-called the PCR reads through MiXCR, storing one row per CDR3 protein. The sample carries approximately 500,000 distinct CDR3 sequences, 10% to 13% recorded once. Study conclusions and caveats: Some patients owed their high day-60 TCRbeta diversity to surviving recipient T cells and thymic progenitors. About two months after transplant, alpha-beta T cells reportedly came from several hundred expanded graft clones.

This CDR3 spans 13 amino acids. V dropped 3 bases and J dropped 5 bases, with 10 bases sitting between them. Per germline, CDR1 ENHRY and CDR2 SYGVKD. This clonotype was seen repeatedly, ten times or more. Its specificity is not known. This chain joins TRBV10-3 and TRBJ1-1; the D is unclear. This TCR was recovered from a child aged 2-15 years with inherited bone marrow failure, due to receive a stem cell transplant. The sequencing used PBMCs, collected before TCRalphabeta/CD19-depleted stem cell transplant. CDR3: CAISERSLTEAFF. For the CDR3, the DNA is TGTGCCATCAGTGAAAGGTCCTTGACTGAAGCTTTCTTT.